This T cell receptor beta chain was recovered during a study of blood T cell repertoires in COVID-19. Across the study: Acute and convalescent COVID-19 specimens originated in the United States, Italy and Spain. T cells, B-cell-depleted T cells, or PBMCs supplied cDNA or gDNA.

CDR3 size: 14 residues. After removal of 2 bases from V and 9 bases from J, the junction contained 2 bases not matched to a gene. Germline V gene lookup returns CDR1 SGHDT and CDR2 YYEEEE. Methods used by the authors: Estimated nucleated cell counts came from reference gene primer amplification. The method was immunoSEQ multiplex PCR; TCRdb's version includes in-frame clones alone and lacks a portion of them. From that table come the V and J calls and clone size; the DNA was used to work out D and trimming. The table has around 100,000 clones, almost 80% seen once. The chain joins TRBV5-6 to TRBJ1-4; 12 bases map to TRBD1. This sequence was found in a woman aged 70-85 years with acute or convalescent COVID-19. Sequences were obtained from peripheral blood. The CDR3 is CASSFGTGGKKLFF. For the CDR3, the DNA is TGTGCCAGCAGCTTTGGGACAGGGGGCAAAAAACTGTTTTTT.